Listed below are T cell receptor beta chains from one sample, sequenced in a study of beta chain features in type 1 diabetes. The table came from immunoSEQ multiplex PCR; TCRdb's copy has only in-frame clones and leaves some out. The data hold 620,000 or so clones, with roughly a sixth observed a single time. Sequenced: naive CD4+ T cells from blood. The receptors stem from a man younger than 30 in good health. CDR3s include the opening cysteine and the closing phenylalanine or tryptophan. A D gene is named only where the DNA matches it firmly. Rows may omit the clone size; those that give it use once, few, many or a size class.

NA	TRBV20-1	few	TRBJ1-3	CSAGGGNTIYF	TGCAGTGCCGGGGGGGGAAACACCATATATTTT
TRBD1	TRBV4-3	few	TRBJ2-1	CASSARGQGSYNEQFF	TGCGCCAGCAGCGCAAGGGGACAGGGGTCCTACAATGAGCAGTTCTTC
NA	TRBV5-1	NA	TRBJ2-5	CASSFRWQETQYF	TGCGCCAGCAGCTTCCGGTGGCAAGAGACCCAGTACTTC
NA	TRBV2	NA	TRBJ2-5	CASTLETQYF	TGTGCCAGCACGTTGGAGACCCAGTACTTC
NA	TRBV28	few	TRBJ2-7	CASSSTDRSYEQYF	TGTGCCAGCAGTTCAACCGACCGATCCTACGAGCAGTACTTC
TRBD2	TRBV7-7	few	TRBJ2-5	CASSLASGGLETQYF	TGTGCTAGCAGCTTAGCCAGCGGGGGATTGGAGACCCAGTACTTC
NA	TRBV6-5	few	TRBJ2-3	CASSNTDTQYF	TGTGCCAGCAGTAACACAGATACGCAGTATTTT
TRBD2	TRBV28	few	TRBJ2-5	CASSFWLAGGGETQYF	TGTGCCAGCAGTTTCTGGCTAGCGGGAGGAGGAGAGACCCAGTACTTC
NA	TRBV27	NA	TRBJ2-5	CASSFGLGGSRETQYF	TGTGCCAGCAGTTTTGGACTAGGGGGGTCGCGAGAGACCCAGTACTTC
NA	TRBV28	NA	TRBJ2-3	CASSLVGRGTDTQYF	TGTGCCAGCAGCCTAGTGGGGCGGGGTACAGATACGCAGTATTTT
NA	TRBV6-6	few	TRBJ2-3	CASSSRSGVIDTQYF	TGTGCCAGCAGTTCCCGTTCCGGAGTTATAGATACGCAGTATTTT
TRBD1	TRBV2	NA	TRBJ2-2	CASKWTGGNTGELFF	TGTGCCAGCAAATGGACAGGGGGTAACACCGGGGAGCTGTTTTTT
NA	TRBV2	few	TRBJ2-7	CASRLSSEQYF	TGTGCCAGCCGACTGTCTTCAGAGCAGTACTTC
NA	TRBV19	few	TRBJ1-2	CASSPPGRDSYTF	TGTGCCAGTAGTCCCCCGGGACGTGACAGCTACACCTTC
NA	TRBV5-1	NA	TRBJ1-4	CASSRRAGTGGEEKLFF	NA
NA	TRBV28	NA	TRBJ2-7	CASRDQAYEQYF	TGTGCCAGCAGGGACCAAGCCTACGAGCAGTACTTC
TRBD1	TRBV7-3	NA	TRBJ2-3	CASSPDRGVDTQYF	TGTGCCAGCAGCCCGGACAGGGGGGTAGATACGCAGTATTTT
TRBD1	TRBV28	few	TRBJ1-2	CASMVRDRFNGYTF	TGTGCCAGTATGGTCCGGGACAGGTTTAACGGCTACACCTTC
TRBD2	TRBV9	few	TRBJ2-3	CASSVGLAGFPTDTQYF	TGTGCCAGCAGCGTAGGGCTAGCGGGTTTTCCCACAGATACGCAGTATTTT
TRBD1	TRBV7-7	few	TRBJ2-2	CASRGAGTGSIGGELFF	TGTGCCAGCAGGGGGGCCGGGACAGGGAGTATCGGCGGGGAGCTGTTTTTT
NA	TRBV20-1	NA	TRBJ2-7	CSARDRVQYF	TGCAGTGCTAGAGACCGGGTGCAGTACTTC
NA	TRBV5-1	NA	TRBJ2-6	CASSLVPGPNSGANVLTF	TGCGCCAGCAGCTTGGTACCGGGCCCCAACTCTGGGGCCAACGTCCTGACTTTC
NA	TRBV2	NA	TRBJ2-2	CASRPGTPNTGELFF	TGTGCCAGCAGGCCAGGGACACCGAACACCGGGGAGCTGTTTTTT
TRBD2	TRBV7-3	NA	TRBJ2-1	CASSPGAGTSPFF	TGTGCCAGCAGCCCAGGGGCCGGGACTAGCCCGTTCTTC
NA	TRBV7-6	NA	TRBJ2-3	CASSLIRSRTDTQYF	TGTGCCAGCAGCTTGATACGGAGCCGCACAGATACGCAGTATTTT
NA	TRBV4-2	NA	TRBJ2-7	CASSQGLEGYEQYF	TGTGCCAGCAGCCAAGGACTCGAGGGCTACGAGCAGTACTTC
NA	TRBV11-2	NA	TRBJ2-3	CASSLEGHKGTQYF	TGTGCCAGCAGCTTAGAGGGGCACAAAGGTACGCAGTATTTT
NA	TRBV5-3	NA	TRBJ2-4	CARSLAPPAKNIQYF	TGTGCCAGAAGCTTGGCACCTCCAGCCAAAAACATTCAGTACTTC
NA	TRBV13	NA	TRBJ1-3	CASSLGAQDNSGNTIYF	TGTGCCAGCAGCTTAGGGGCCCAGGACAACTCTGGAAACACCATATATTTT
NA	TRBV7-3	few	TRBJ2-3	CASSLTPLTTDTQYF	TGTGCCAGCAGCTTAACCCCGCTCACTACAGATACGCAGTATTTT
NA	TRBV14	NA	TRBJ1-2	CASSQGSVPAHLYGYTF	TGTGCCAGCAGCCAAGGCAGTGTACCAGCCCACCTCTATGGCTACACCTTC
TRBD1	TRBV6-4	NA	TRBJ2-2	CASRGTGNTGELFF	TGTGCCAGCAGGGGGACAGGGAACACCGGGGAGCTGTTTTTT
TRBD2	TRBV7-9	few	TRBJ2-7	CASSLGRTSGSSEQYF	TGTGCCAGCAGCTTAGGACGGACTAGCGGGAGTAGCGAGCAGTACTTC
NA	TRBV5-1	few	TRBJ2-7	CASSRGTQRTYEQYF	TGCGCCAGCAGCCGCGGGACTCAACGGACCTACGAGCAGTACTTC
NA	TRBV2	NA	TRBJ1-1	CASSEPQGHNTEAFF	TGTGCCAGCAGTGAACCACAGGGACATAACACTGAAGCTTTCTTT
NA	TRBV11-1	NA	TRBJ2-3	CASSSSSDTQYF	TGTGCCAGCAGCTCCTCTAGCGATACGCAGTATTTT
TRBD2	TRBV7-2	NA	TRBJ2-5	CASSLVIAGGPVTQYF	TGTGCCAGCAGCTTAGTGATAGCGGGAGGGCCAGTGACCCAGTACTTC
TRBD1	TRBV7-2	few	TRBJ2-3	CASSPGQGRIDTQYF	TGTGCCAGCAGCCCGGGACAGGGGAGAATCGATACGCAGTATTTT
NA	TRBV11-2	few	TRBJ2-3	CASSSQGGMDTQYF	TGTGCCAGCAGCTCACAGGGGGGGATGGATACGCAGTATTTT
TRBD1	TRBV27	NA	TRBJ1-1	CASRTGAGEAFF	TGTGCCAGCAGGACAGGGGCTGGGGAAGCTTTCTTT
TRBD2	TRBV6-1	few	TRBJ2-7	CASNQRGGPYEQYF	TGTGCCAGCAATCAGCGGGGGGGCCCCTACGAGCAGTACTTC
NA	TRBV5-4	NA	TRBJ1-2	CASSLDTWERGYTF	TGTGCCAGCAGCTTGGATACGTGGGAGAGGGGCTACACCTTC
NA	TRBV28	NA	TRBJ2-7	CASSSGSYEQYF	TGTGCCAGCAGTTCAGGCTCCTACGAGCAGTACTTC
NA	TRBV7-9	NA	TRBJ1-1	CASSLEGAVNTEAFF	TGTGCCAGCAGCTTAGAAGGGGCCGTGAACACTGAAGCTTTCTTT
NA	TRBV7-9	few	TRBJ2-7	CASSLTVTGSEDEQYF	TGTGCCAGCAGCTTAACTGTTACGGGATCTGAGGACGAGCAGTACTTC
TRBD1	TRBV7-4	few	TRBJ1-5	CASSSGTGEDQPQHF	TGTGCCAGCAGCTCCGGGACAGGGGAGGATCAGCCCCAGCATTTT
NA	TRBV5-1	NA	TRBJ2-7	CASSRDGAYEQYF	TGCGCCAGCAGCCGGGACGGTGCCTACGAGCAGTACTTC